Following are 30 T cell receptor beta chains from one sample sequenced in a study of T cells after yellow fever vaccination. A single record per CDR3 protein comes from TCRdb applying MiXCR to the 5' RACE reads. The sample consists of some 300,000 distinct CDR3 sequences, 8.7% of them appearing once. This specimen was CD4+ T cells sorted from PBMCs, taken 5 days after the yellow fever booster vaccination. Receptors were obtained from a man between 18 and 29 years old who received the YFV17D yellow fever vaccine.

This chain connects TRBV10-3 to TRBJ2-2; 8 bases align to TRBD2. Looked up from germline, CDR1 is ENHRY and CDR2 is SYGVKD. V was pared by 5 bases and J by 2 bases, with 16 bases of the junction left unmatched. This CDR3 has 19 amino acids. This CDR3 reads CAISPNRGGIIKNTGELFF. CDR3 DNA: TGTGCCATCAGTCCCAACCGGGGGGGGATCATAAAAAACACCGGGGAGCTGTTTTTT.

This sequence joins TRBV5-1 and TRBJ2-5; D may be TRBD2 (6 bases). Trimming left V 3 bases short and J 1 base short, with 16 bases between. The CDR3 is 16 residues long. Per the germline V gene, CDR1 is SGHRS and CDR2 is YFSETQ. The CDR3 DNA follows: TGCGCCAGCAGCTCTTCATATACTAGCAGCCAAGAGACCCAGTACTTC. Encoded protein: CASSSSYTSSQETQYF.

This rearrangement joins TRBV9 to TRBJ2-2; no clear D gene. This CDR3 is 15 amino acids long. V was trimmed by 1 base and J by 4 bases, leaving 11 bases between them. Germline V gives CDR1 SGDLS, CDR2 YYNGEE. The DNA of the CDR3 is TGTGCCAGCAGCGTATCCAGTATCGCCACCGGGGAGCTGTTTTTT. Protein sequence: CASSVSSIATGELFF. Full variable domain (remainder filled in from reference TRBV9 and TRBJ2-2): DSGVTQTPKHLITATGQRVTLRCSPRSGDLSVYWYQQSLDQGLQFLIQYYNGEERAKGNILERFSAQQFPDLHSELNLSSLELGDSALYFCASSVSSIATGELFFGEGSRLTVL.

The sample holds many counts of this clonotype. The chain carries TRBV12-3 or TRBV12-4 and TRBJ2-7; TRBD1 matches at 8 bases. J was trimmed by 3 bases and V by 3 bases; bases with no gene match: 1. CDR3 length: 13 amino acids. Written as DNA, the CDR3 is TGTGCCAGCAGTTTCGACAGGGGCTACGAGCAGTACGTC. It specifies CASSFDRGYEQYV.

This clonotype has just a few counts. The rearrangement links TRBV28 to TRBJ2-2; a weak D match, TRBD2 (5 bases). The CDR3 has 15 residues. The germline gives CDR1 MDHEN, CDR2 SYDVKM. Trimming pared 10 bases from V and 0 bases from J, leaving 15 bases between. The CDR3 sequence: CATIRRGTNTGELFF. CDR3 DNA: TGTGCCACAATCAGGAGAGGGACGAACACCGGGGAGCTGTTTTTT.

There are many counts of this clonotype. The chain recombines TRBV9 with TRBJ2-7; 13 bases line up with TRBD2. The CDR3 is made up of 16 amino acids. J lost 2 bases, V lost 7 bases, and 9 bases had no gene match. Germline V gene lookup returns CDR1 SGDLS and CDR2 YYNGEE. CDR3 region: CASSRTSGGLTYEQYF. The CDR3 DNA reads as TGTGCCAGCTCCCGGACTAGCGGGGGTTTAACCTACGAGCAGTACTTC. The complete variable domain, with remaining parts taken from reference TRBV9 and TRBJ2-7, reads DSGVTQTPKHLITATGQRVTLRCSPRSGDLSVYWYQQSLDQGLQFLIQYYNGEERAKGNILERFSAQQFPDLHSELNLSSLELGDSALYFCASSRTSGGLTYEQYFGPGTRLTVT.

In its sample, this clonotype was seen a few times. The chain has TRBV7-2 and TRBJ2-7; D is ambiguous. This CDR3 contains 13 residues. Germline V CDR1 and CDR2: SGHTA, FQGNSA. The ends were cut back, 3 bases at V and 6 bases at J, with 12 bases in the middle. The CDR3 loop is CASSLSGNAEQYV. CDR3 in DNA: TGTGCCAGCAGCTTGAGTGGTAATGCCGAGCAGTACGTC.

This clonotype has a handful of counts. V and J are TRBV10-3 and TRBJ2-1; the match to TRBD2 covers 7 bases. The junction had 13 bases not matched to a gene; V was cut back by 4 bases and J by 7 bases. In germline, CDR1 is ENHRY, CDR2 SYGVKD. CDR3 length equals 16 residues. CDR3 loop: CAISGGPSGALNEQFF. CDR3 nucleotide sequence: TGTGCCATCAGTGGGGGTCCTAGCGGCGCTTTGAATGAGCAGTTCTTC.

This clonotype occurred a few times. The V and J genes are TRBV7-2 and TRBJ2-1, with 7 nucleotides matching TRBD1. This CDR3 is built from 15 residues. In germline, CDR1 is SGHTA, CDR2 FQGNSA. Trimming took 5 bases from V and 2 from J; bases not matched to a gene: 6. Here the CDR3 reads CASSARQGTYNEQFF. CDR3 nucleotides: TGTGCCAGCAGCGCCAGACAGGGTACCTACAATGAGCAGTTCTTC. Filled out from reference TRBV7-2 and TRBJ2-1, the complete variable domain reads GAGVSQSPSNKVTEKGKDVELRCDPISGHTALYWYRQSLGQGLEFLIYFQGNSAPDKSGLPSDRFSAERTGGSVSTLTIQRTQQEDSAVYLCASSARQGTYNEQFFGPGTRLTVL.

The CDR3 DNA sequence: TGTGCCAGCAGCCCACGGCTAGCGAGCACAGATACGCAGTATTTT. Its translation: CASSPRLASTDTQYF. This rearrangement joins TRBV7-3 to TRBJ2-3; the D gene is possibly TRBD2 (6 bases). V was cut by 5 bases and J by 0 bases, with 12 bases left in between. This CDR3 is 15 amino acids long. Germline V gene lookup returns CDR1 SGHTA and CDR2 FQGTGA.

The genes are TRBV7-3 and TRBJ1-1; weak D call: TRBD1 (6 bases). V dropped 4 bases and J dropped 3 bases, with 9 bases sitting between them. This CDR3 comprises 13 residues. CDR1 and CDR2 from the germline V gene are SGHTA and FQGTGA. CDR3: CASSYKGDTEAFF. The CDR3, as DNA: TGTGCCAGCAGCTATAAGGGGGACACTGAAGCTTTCTTT.

The chain employs TRBV29-1 and TRBJ2-1, with D possibly being TRBD1 or TRBD2 (5 bases each). The CDR3 sequence is 13 residues long. V was clipped by 1 base and J by 6 bases, with 10 bases between them. Germline V gene data show CDR1 as SQVTM and CDR2 as ANQGSEA. The CDR3 region has the DNA TGCAGCGTTGAAGGGAGGCAGGGCAATGAGCAGTTCTTC. Translated: CSVEGRQGNEQFF.

This clonotype was detected many times. J is TRBJ2-3 and V is TRBV29-1, with TRBD2 matching over 8 bases. J was trimmed by 0 bases and V by 7 bases; bases with no gene match: 9. The CDR3 consists of 15 residues. Germline assignment: CDR1 SQVTM and CDR2 ANQGSEA. CDR3 residues: CSAELKRGSTDTQYF. CDR3 in DNA: TGCAGCGCCGAACTGAAGCGGGGGAGCACAGATACGCAGTATTTT.

This clonotype turned up a few times. This rearrangement joins TRBV10-3 to TRBJ1-3; D not resolved. Germline V gene sequence: CDR1 ENHRY, CDR2 SYGVKD. V lost 6 bases, J lost 0 bases, and 12 bases lay in between. The CDR3 is made up of 15 amino acids. CDR3 sequence (DNA): TGTGCCATCAGGTCTCCAACAGCCTCTGGAAACACCATATATTTT. Protein: CAIRSPTASGNTIYF.

The gene calls are TRBV27 and TRBJ2-1, with D perhaps TRBD2 (6 bases). The CDR3 is made up of 13 amino acids. Germline CDR1 MNHEY, CDR2 SMNVEV (reference sequence). With 10 bases removed from V and 6 bases from J, the gap between germline ends came to 16 bases. CDR3 amino acids: CATRGPWGNEQFF. Written as DNA, the CDR3 is TGTGCCACGCGGGGACCGTGGGGCAATGAGCAGTTCTTC.

This clonotype was detected a few times. The genes are TRBV5-1 and TRBJ2-3; 7 nucleotides align to TRBD2. With V trimmed by 1 base and J by 6 bases, 5 bases remained unmatched. CDR1 and CDR2 from the germline V gene are SGHRS and YFSETQ. The CDR3 contains 14 residues. The CDR3 loop is CASSLSQGGDTQYF. The CDR3 nucleotides are TGCGCCAGCAGCTTGTCCCAGGGAGGGGATACGCAGTATTTT.

The V gene is TRBV19, the J gene TRBJ2-7; 9 nucleotides line up with TRBD1. After removal of 11 bases from V and 0 bases from J, the junction contained 8 bases not matched to a gene. The germline gives CDR1 LNHDA, CDR2 SQIVND (reference sequence). The CDR3 consists of 14 residues. CDR3 amino acids: CAHVDRGFSYEQYV. The CDR3 nucleotides are TGTGCCCACGTGGACAGGGGATTCTCCTACGAGCAGTACGTC.

There are a few counts of this clonotype. The rearrangement links TRBV6-5 to TRBJ1-1; possible D gene TRBD1, 5 bases. This CDR3 spans 12 amino acids. Germline lookup yields CDR1 MNHEY and CDR2 SVGAGI. Trimming cost V 6 bases and J 11 bases, with 16 bases left between them. The CDR3 sequence: CASRTGRLRAFF. As DNA, the CDR3 is TGTGCCAGCAGGACGGGACGGTTGAGGGCTTTCTTT.

The chain recombines TRBV7-2 with TRBJ1-1, with D uncertain. The V gene's germline CDR1 is SGHTA and CDR2 FQGNSA. Trimming pared 3 bases from V and 10 bases from J, leaving 12 bases between. The CDR3 is 12 residues long. CDR3 DNA: TGTGCCAGCAGCTTCCTGAGATCTCCAGCTTTCTTT. This gives the protein CASSFLRSPAFF.

The rearrangement joins TRBV15 to TRBJ2-5; TRBD2 might be the D (7 bases). This CDR3 spans 15 amino acids. V lost 0 bases and J lost 7, with 15 bases in between. The germline CDR1 and CDR2 sequences are LNHNV and YYDKDF (reference sequence). CDR3 protein: CATSRDPGGYGTQYF. In DNA, the CDR3 is TGTGCCACCAGCAGAGATCCGGGGGGCTACGGGACCCAGTACTTC.

V is TRBV6-6 and J is TRBJ2-5; D is ambiguous. The CDR3 sequence is 12 residues long. Germline V gives CDR1 MNHNY, CDR2 SVGAGI (reference sequence). Trimming pared 6 bases from V and 2 bases from J, leaving 7 bases between. The CDR3 sequence: CASRTAQETQYF. CDR3 DNA: TGTGCCAGCAGGACGGCACAAGAGACCCAGTACTTC.

Ten or more counts support this clonotype. The chain employs TRBV14 and TRBJ2-1; possibly TRBD2 for D (6 bases). V was shortened by 6 bases and J by 9 bases, with 18 bases between the two germline ends. This CDR3 region has 14 residues. The germline V gene encodes CDR1 SGHDN and CDR2 FVKESK. CDR3 bases: TGTGCCAGCAGTTCGGGAGAAGGGTACGGTGAGCAGTTCTTC. Translated, it gives CASSSGEGYGEQFF.

This clonotype was seen a handful of times. The chain is built from TRBV6-2 or TRBV6-3 and TRBJ2-3; 11 bases align to TRBD2. The CDR3 is 17 amino acids. V gave up 5 bases and J gave up 2 bases; unmatched junction bases: 9. Germline-derived CDR1 and CDR2 are MNHEY and SVGEGT. The chain's CDR3 is CASSQIPTSGNTDTQYF. The CDR3 DNA sequence: TGTGCCAGCAGTCAGATTCCGACTAGCGGGAACACAGATACGCAGTATTTT.

This clonotype has ten or more counts. V gene TRBV6-5 combines with J gene TRBJ2-7; D is perhaps TRBD1 or TRBD2 (5 bases each). The CDR3 runs 15 residues. Trimming shortened V by 3 bases and J by 4 bases, and 16 bases separated the two germline ends. Per the germline V gene, CDR1 is MNHEY and CDR2 is SVGAGI. In DNA form, the CDR3 reads TGTGCCAGCAGTTATCAACCGGGACGCAATTACGAGCAGTACTTC. This gives the protein CASSYQPGRNYEQYF.

V usage is TRBV18 and J usage is TRBJ1-1, with unresolved D. The CDR3 spans 13 residues. Germline values: CDR1 KGHSH, CDR2 LQKENI. The ends were cut back, 0 bases at V and 6 bases at J, with 8 bases in the middle. The CDR3 is CASSPPSSSEAFF. The DNA for the CDR3 is TGTGCCAGCTCACCACCGTCCAGCTCTGAAGCTTTCTTT. The entire variable domain, with the rest obtained from reference TRBV18 and TRBJ1-1, is as follows: NAGVMQNPRHLVRRRGQEARLRCSPMKGHSHVYWYRQLPEEGLKFMVYLQKENIIDESGMPKERFSAEFPKEGPSILRIQQVVRGDSAAYFCASSPPSSSEAFFGQGTRLTVV.

This clonotype has more than one count but fewer than ten. This chain links TRBV15 with TRBJ2-1; perhaps TRBD1 as D (5 bases). CDR3 length: 17 amino acids. Germline values: CDR1 LNHNV, CDR2 YYDKDF (reference sequence). The V end was cut by 5 bases, the J end by 3 bases, with 20 bases between. The CDR3 spells CATSLIRGRDGYNEQFF. Written as DNA, the CDR3 is TGTGCCACCAGCCTGATCCGAGGCAGGGATGGCTACAATGAGCAGTTCTTC.

This clonotype was recorded many times. V and J are TRBV10-3 and TRBJ2-3; D gene unclear. The CDR3 totals 12 residues. Germline CDR1 ENHRY, CDR2 SYGVKD. The ends were cut back, 0 bases at V and 3 bases at J, with 1 base in the middle. CDR3 coding DNA: TGTGCCATCAGTGAGTCAACAGATACGCAGTATTTT. Encoded protein: CAISESTDTQYF.

The chain carries TRBV30 and TRBJ1-4, with D tentatively TRBD1 (5 bases). The CDR3 is made up of 14 amino acids. Germline V lookup: CDR1 GTSNPN, CDR2 SVGIG (reference sequence). V lost 5 bases and J lost 8, with 18 bases in between. For the CDR3, the DNA is TGTGCCTGGGGGGGACCCCCCTCTATCGAAAAACTGTTTTTT. It specifies CAWGGPPSIEKLFF.

This clonotype has just a few counts. This chain uses TRBV9 with TRBJ2-7; no clear D. V was trimmed by 0 bases and J by 2 bases, leaving 15 bases between them. This CDR3 has 16 amino acids. Germline CDR1 SGDLS, CDR2 YYNGEE. CDR3 loop: CASSVEEERYPYEQYF. The CDR3 DNA is TGTGCCAGCAGCGTAGAGGAAGAGCGCTACCCCTACGAGCAGTACTTC.

This rearrangement joins TRBV20-1 to TRBJ1-1, with 8 bases lining up with TRBD1. CDR1 and CDR2 (germline): DFQATT, SNEGSKA (reference sequence). Losses at the gene ends were 3 bases for V and 1 base for J; bases not matched to a gene: 7. The CDR3 has 15 residues. The CDR3 loop reads CSARRQGAWNTEAFF. DNA of the CDR3: TGCAGTGCTAGGCGTCAGGGGGCATGGAACACTGAAGCTTTCTTT.